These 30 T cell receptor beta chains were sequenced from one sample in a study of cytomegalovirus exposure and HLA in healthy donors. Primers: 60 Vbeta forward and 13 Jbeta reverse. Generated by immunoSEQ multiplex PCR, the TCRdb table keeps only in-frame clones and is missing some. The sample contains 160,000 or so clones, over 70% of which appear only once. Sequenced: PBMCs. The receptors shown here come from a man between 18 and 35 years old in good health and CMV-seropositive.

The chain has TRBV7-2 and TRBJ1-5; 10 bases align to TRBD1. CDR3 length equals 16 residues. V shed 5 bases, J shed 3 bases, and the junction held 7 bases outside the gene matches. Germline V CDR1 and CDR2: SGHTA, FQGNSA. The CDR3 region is CASSRTGGGINQPQHF. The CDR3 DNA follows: TGTGCCAGCAGCCGGACAGGGGGAGGTATCAATCAGCCCCAGCATTTT.

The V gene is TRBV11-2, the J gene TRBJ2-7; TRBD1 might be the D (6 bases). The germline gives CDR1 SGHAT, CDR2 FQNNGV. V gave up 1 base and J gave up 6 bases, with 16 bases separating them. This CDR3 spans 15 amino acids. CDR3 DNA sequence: TGTGCCAGCAGCTTAGGGTCGGGCAGGGGCCCCGAGCAGTACTTC. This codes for CASSLGSGRGPEQYF.

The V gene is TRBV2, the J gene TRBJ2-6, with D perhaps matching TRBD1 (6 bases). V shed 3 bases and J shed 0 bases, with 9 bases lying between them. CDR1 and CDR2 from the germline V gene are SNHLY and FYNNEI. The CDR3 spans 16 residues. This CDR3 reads CASSDRTASGANVLTF. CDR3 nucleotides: TGTGCCAGCAGTGACAGGACAGCCTCTGGGGCCAACGTCCTGACTTTC.

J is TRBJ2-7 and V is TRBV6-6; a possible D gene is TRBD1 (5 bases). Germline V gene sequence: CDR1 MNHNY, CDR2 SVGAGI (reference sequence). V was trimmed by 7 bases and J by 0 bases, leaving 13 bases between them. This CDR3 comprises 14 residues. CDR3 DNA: TGTGCCAGCAACAACGAAGGGGCCTCCTACGAGCAGTACTTC. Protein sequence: CASNNEGASYEQYF.

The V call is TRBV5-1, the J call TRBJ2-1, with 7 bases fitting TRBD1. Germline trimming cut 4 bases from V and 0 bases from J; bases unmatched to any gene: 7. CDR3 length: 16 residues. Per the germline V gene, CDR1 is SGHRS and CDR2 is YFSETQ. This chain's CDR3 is CASSPGQENSYNEQFF. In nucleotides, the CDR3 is TGCGCCAGCAGCCCCGGACAGGAGAACTCCTACAATGAGCAGTTCTTC. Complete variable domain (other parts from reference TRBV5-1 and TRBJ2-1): KAGVTQTPRYLIKTRGQQVTLSCSPISGHRSVSWYQQTPGQGLQFLFEYFSETQRNKGNFPGRFSGRQFSNSRSEMNVSTLELGDSALYLCASSPGQENSYNEQFFGPGTRLTVL.

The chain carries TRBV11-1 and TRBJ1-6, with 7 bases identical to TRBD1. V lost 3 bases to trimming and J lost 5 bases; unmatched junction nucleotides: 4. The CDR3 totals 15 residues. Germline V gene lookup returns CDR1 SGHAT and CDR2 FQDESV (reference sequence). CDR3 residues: CASSFGTDNNSPLHF. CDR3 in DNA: TGTGCCAGCAGCTTCGGGACAGATAATAATTCACCCCTCCACTTT.

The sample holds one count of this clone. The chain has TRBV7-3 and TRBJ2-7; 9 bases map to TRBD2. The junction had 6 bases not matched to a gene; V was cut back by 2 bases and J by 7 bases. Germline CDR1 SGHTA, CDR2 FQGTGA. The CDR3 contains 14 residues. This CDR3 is CASSLEAGGPEQYF. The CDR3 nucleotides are TGTGCCAGCAGCTTAGAGGCGGGGGGGCCGGAGCAGTACTTC.

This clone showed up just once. The CDR3: CASSKDKRTGHVCAQYF. In nucleotides, the CDR3 is TGTGCCAGCAGCAAAGATAAGAGGACAGGCCATGTTTGCGCCCAGTACTTC. The V and J genes are TRBV21-1 and TRBJ2-5; the table names TRBD1, a call not compared with the DNA. TRBV21-1 is designated a pseudogene. This CDR3 is 17 amino acids long.

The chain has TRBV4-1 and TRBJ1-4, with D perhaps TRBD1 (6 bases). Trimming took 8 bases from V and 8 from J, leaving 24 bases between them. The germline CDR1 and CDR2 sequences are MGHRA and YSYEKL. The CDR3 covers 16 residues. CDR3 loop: CASQQGLGGGNEKLFF. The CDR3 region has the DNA TGCGCCAGCCAACAGGGACTAGGCGGAGGGAACGAAAAACTGTTTTTT.

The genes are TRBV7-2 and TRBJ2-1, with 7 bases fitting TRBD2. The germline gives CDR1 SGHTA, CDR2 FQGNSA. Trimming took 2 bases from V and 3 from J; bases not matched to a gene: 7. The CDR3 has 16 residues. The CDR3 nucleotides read TGTGCCAGCAGCTTAAATGGAGCGGGAAACTACAATGAGCAGTTCTTC. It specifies CASSLNGAGNYNEQFF.

CDR3 DNA sequence: TGTGCCAGCAGCCAAGATAGAACAGGGGGCACAGATACGCAGTATTTT. This translates into CASSQDRTGGTDTQYF. This chain joins TRBV4-2 and TRBJ2-3, with 7 positions matching TRBD1. CDR3 length equals 16 residues. From germline, CDR1 is LGHNA and CDR2 YNFKEQ. The V and J ends lost 0 bases and 1 base, in that order; junction bases with no gene match: 4.

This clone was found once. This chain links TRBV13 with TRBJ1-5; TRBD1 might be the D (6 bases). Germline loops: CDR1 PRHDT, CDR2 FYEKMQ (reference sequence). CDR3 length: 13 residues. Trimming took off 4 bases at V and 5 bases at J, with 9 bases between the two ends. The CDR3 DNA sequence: TGTGCCAGCAGCTCGGACAGACATCAGCCCCAGCATTTT. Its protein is CASSSDRHQPQHF.

The CDR3 DNA follows: TGCGCCAGCAGCCGAGACAGGCGAATCATGAACACTGAAGCTTTCTTT. Translating gives CASSRDRRIMNTEAFF. The chain joins TRBV4-1 to TRBJ1-1; maybe TRBD1 (6 bases). Trimming took 4 bases from V and 0 from J, leaving 15 bases between them. The CDR3 totals 16 residues. Germline loops: CDR1 MGHRA, CDR2 YSYEKL.

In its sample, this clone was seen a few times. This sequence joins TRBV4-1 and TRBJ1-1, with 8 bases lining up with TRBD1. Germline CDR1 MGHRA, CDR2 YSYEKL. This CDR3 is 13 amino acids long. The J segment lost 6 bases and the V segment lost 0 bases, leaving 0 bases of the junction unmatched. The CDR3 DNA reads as TGCGCCAGCAGCCAAGAGACAGGGGCTGAAGCTTTCTTT. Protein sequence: CASSQETGAEAFF.

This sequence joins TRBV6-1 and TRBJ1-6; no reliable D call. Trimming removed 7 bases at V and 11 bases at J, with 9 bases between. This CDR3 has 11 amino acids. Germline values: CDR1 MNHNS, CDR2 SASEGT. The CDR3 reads CASKRETPLHF. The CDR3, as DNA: TGTGCCAGCAAAAGGGAGACACCCCTCCACTTT.

DNA of the CDR3: TGCGCCAGCAGCCTCGGGCGGGGGGCCTACGAGCAGTACTTC. Its protein is CASSLGRGAYEQYF. The genes are TRBV4-1 and TRBJ2-7; 8 nucleotides match TRBD2. Germline V gene data show CDR1 as MGHRA and CDR2 as YSYEKL. Trimming at V came to 4 bases and at J to 2 bases, leaving 4 bases not matched to a gene. This CDR3 spans 14 amino acids.

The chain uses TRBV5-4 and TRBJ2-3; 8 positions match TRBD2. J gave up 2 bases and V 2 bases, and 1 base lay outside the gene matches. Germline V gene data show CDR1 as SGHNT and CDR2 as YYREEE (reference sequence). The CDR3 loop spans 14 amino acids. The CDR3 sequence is CASSFSGATDTQYF. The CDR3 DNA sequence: TGTGCCAGCAGCTTTAGCGGGGCCACAGATACGCAGTATTTT.

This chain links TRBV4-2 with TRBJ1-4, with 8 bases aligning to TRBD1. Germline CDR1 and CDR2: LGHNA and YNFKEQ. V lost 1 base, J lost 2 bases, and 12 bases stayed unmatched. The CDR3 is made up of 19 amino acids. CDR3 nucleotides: TGTGCCAGCAGCCAAGCGACAGGGGCCAAAAGTTCGACTAATGAAAAACTGTTTTTT. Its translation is CASSQATGAKSSTNEKLFF.

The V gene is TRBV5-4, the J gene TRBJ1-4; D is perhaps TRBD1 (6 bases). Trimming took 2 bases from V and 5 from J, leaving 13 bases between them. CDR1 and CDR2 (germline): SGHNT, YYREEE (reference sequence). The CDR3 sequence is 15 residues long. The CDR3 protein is CASSFTGLGNEKLFF. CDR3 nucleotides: TGTGCCAGCAGCTTTACAGGGCTGGGAAATGAAAAACTGTTTTTT.

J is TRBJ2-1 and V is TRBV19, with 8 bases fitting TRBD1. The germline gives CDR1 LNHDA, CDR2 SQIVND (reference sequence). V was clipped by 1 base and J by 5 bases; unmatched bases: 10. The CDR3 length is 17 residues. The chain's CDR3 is CASSIGPPLDRDNEQFF. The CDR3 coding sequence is TGTGCCAGTAGTATAGGACCCCCGTTGGACAGGGACAATGAGCAGTTCTTC.

CDR3 residues: CASSPRDYGYTF. The CDR3 DNA reads TGTGCCAGCTCACCCAGGGACTATGGCTACACCTTC. This chain links TRBV18 with TRBJ1-2, with a possible D match to TRBD1 (5 bases). Germline CDR1 is KGHSH and CDR2 is LQKENI. V lost 3 bases and J lost 3, with 5 bases in between. CDR3 length: 12 residues.

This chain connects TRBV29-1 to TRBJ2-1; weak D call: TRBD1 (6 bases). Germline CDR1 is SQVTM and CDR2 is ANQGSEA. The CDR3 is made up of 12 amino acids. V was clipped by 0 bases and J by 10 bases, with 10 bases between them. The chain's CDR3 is CSVEEPGQEQFF. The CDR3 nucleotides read TGCAGCGTTGAAGAACCGGGACAAGAGCAGTTCTTC.

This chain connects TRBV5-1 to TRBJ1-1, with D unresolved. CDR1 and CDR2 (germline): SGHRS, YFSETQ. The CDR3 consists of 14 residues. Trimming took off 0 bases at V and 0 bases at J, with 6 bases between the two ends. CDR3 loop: CASSLEPVNTEAFF. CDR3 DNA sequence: TGCGCCAGCAGCTTGGAACCGGTGAACACTGAAGCTTTCTTT.

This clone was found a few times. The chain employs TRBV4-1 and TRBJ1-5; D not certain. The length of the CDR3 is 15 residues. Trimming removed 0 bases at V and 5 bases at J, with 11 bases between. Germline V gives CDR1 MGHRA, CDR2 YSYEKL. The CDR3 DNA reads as TGCGCCAGCAGCCAAGATCCCGGGCGGGATCAGCCCCAGCATTTT. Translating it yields CASSQDPGRDQPQHF.

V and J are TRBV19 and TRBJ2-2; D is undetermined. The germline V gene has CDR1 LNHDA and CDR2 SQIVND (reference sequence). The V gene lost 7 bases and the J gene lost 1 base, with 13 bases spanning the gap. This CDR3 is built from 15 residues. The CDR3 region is CASKNLELNTGELFF. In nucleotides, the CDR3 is TGTGCCAGTAAAAATCTAGAGCTGAACACCGGGGAGCTGTTTTTT.

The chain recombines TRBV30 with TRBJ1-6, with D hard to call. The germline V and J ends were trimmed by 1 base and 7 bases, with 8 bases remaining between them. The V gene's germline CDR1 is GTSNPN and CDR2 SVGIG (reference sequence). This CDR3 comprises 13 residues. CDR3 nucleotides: TGTGCCTGGAGTGGTGAAGAGAATTCACCCCTCCACTTT. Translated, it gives CAWSGEENSPLHF.

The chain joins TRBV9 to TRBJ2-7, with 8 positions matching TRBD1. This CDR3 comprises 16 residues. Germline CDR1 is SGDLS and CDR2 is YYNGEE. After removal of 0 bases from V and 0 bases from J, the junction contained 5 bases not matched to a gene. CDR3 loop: CASSVARTGSSYEQYF. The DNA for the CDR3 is TGTGCCAGCAGCGTAGCTAGGACAGGGAGCTCCTACGAGCAGTACTTC.

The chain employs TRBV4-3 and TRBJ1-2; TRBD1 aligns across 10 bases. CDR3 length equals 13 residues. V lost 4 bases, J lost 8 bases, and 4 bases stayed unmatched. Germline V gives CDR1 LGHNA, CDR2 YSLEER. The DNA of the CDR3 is TGCGCCAGCAGCCTAGGACAGGGGGAAGGCTACACCTTC. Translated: CASSLGQGEGYTF.

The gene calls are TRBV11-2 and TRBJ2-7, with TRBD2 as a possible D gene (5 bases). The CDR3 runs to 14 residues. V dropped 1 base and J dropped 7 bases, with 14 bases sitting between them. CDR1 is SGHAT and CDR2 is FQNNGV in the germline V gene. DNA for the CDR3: TGTGCCAGCAGCTTAGTCGGGGTTTCCCGGGAGCAGTACTTC. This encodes CASSLVGVSREQYF.

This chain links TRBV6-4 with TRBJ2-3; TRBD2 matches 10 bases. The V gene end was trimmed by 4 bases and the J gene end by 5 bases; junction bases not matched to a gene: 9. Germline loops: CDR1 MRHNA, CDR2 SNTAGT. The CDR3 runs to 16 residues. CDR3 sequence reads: CASSASAGGIGDTQYF. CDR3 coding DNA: TGTGCCAGCAGTGCATCAGCGGGGGGGATCGGAGATACGCAGTATTTT.